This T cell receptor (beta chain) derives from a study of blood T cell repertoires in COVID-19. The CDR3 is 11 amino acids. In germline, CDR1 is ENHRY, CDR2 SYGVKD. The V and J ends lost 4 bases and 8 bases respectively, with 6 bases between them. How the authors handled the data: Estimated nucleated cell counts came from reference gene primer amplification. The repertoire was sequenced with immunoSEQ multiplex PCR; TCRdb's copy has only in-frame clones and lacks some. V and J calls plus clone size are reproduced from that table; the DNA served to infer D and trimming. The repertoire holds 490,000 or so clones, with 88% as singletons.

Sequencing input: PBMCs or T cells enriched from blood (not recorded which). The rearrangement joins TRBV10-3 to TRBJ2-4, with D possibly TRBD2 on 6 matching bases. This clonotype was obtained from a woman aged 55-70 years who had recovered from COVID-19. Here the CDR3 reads CAISGGDIQYF. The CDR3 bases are TGTGCCATCAGTGGGGGGGACATTCAGTACTTC.